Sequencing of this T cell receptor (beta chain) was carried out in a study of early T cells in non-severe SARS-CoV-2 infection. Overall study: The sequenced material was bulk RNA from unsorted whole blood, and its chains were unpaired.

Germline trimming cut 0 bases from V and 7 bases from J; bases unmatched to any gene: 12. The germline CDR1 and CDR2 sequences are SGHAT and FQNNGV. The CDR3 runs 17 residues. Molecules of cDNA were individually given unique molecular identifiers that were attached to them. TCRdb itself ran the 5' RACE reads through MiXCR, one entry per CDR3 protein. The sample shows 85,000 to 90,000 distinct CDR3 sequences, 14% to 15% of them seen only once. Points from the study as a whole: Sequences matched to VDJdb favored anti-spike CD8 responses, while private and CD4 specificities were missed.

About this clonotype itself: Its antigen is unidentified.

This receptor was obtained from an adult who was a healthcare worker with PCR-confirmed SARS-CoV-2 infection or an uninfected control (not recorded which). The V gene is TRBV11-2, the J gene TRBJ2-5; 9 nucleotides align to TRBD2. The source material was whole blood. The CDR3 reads CASSLDLERGASGTQYF. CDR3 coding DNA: TGTGCCAGCAGCTTAGATCTGGAGCGGGGGGCCTCCGGGACCCAGTACTTC. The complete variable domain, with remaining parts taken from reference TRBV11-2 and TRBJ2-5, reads EAGVAQSPRYKIIEKRQSVAFWCNPISGHATLYWYQQILGQGPKLLIQFQNNGVVDDSQLPKDRFSAERLKGVDSTLKIQPAKLEDSAVYLCASSLDLERGASGTQYFGPGTRLLVL.